The clone carrying this TCR beta chain was seen a handful of times. What it recognizes is unknown. The germline V gene encodes CDR1 SQVTM and CDR2 ANQGSEA. CDR3 length: 12 residues. V lost 7 bases and J lost 3, with 13 bases in between. This entry is derived from a study of OX40 agonist ivuxolimab in advanced cancers. Study context: Participants averaged approximately 60 years of age (range 23 to 79) and were roughly 80% male. A partial response was reached by three patients: one with hepatocellular carcinoma and two with cutaneous melanoma.

Study findings and constraints: CD4+ and CD8+ T cells in blood underwent clonal expansion by week 6 at 0.1 to 3.0 mg/kg.

Produced via immunoSEQ multiplex PCR; TCRdb's table is partial and in-frame only. Of some 77,000 clones listed, roughly 88% were seen once; the top ten hold around 5.5%. Collection of blood occurred at baseline, at cycle 4 day 1, and at cycle 7 day 1. This TCR was sampled from an adult with an advanced solid tumor such as melanoma, head and neck, liver or kidney cancer. This rearrangement joins TRBV29-1 to TRBJ2-7; a possible D gene is TRBD2 (5 bases). The sequences come from CD4+ or CD8+ T cells sorted from blood, collected in a trial of the OX40 agonist ivuxolimab. CDR3 nucleotides: TGCAGCGCAACGGGGATATTCTACGAGCAGTACTTC. It encodes CSATGIFYEQYF.